This passage covers 10 T cell receptor beta chains from one sample sequenced in a study of metastatic and nonmetastatic thyroid tumors (dated by TCRdb to the early 2020s). Library prep was done by PCR. TCRdb records Illumina HiSeq 4000 as the sequencer. Using fastp trimming at Q25 and MiXCR clonotype assembly, TCRdb reanalyzed the public sequencing data and kept in-frame beta chains. Present in this sample are 15,000 to 20,000 clones, about 23% of which were seen just once. The ten biggest clones cover about 10% of the sample. No patient had received any treatment before thyroid surgery. Source material: adjacent normal tissue. The receptors come from a female donor with papillary thyroid cancer or a benign thyroid nodule (not recorded which). Some clones in this sample may be carry-over from other donors' samples.

The CDR3 loop reads CASSLLDGQNTEAFF. DNA for the CDR3: TGTGCCAGCAGCTTACTCGACGGTCAGAACACTGAAGCTTTCTTT. The chain recombines TRBV7-9 with TRBJ1-1; D is undetermined. Germline-derived CDR1 and CDR2 are SEHNR and FQNEAQ (reference sequence). The CDR3 is 15 amino acids. The ends were cut back, 2 bases at V and 1 base at J, with 11 bases in the middle.

A few counts support this clone. The chain joins TRBV5-1 to TRBJ2-1; TRBD2 matches at 14 bases. The CDR3 has 17 amino acids. The germline V gene encodes CDR1 SGHRS and CDR2 YFSETQ. The V segment lost 3 bases and the J segment 1 base; nucleotides outside the gene matches: 3. As DNA, the CDR3 is TGCGCCAGCAGCTGGACTAGCGGGAGGTTTTCCTACAATGAGCAGTTCTTC. The encoded protein is CASSWTSGRFSYNEQFF.

This clone has ten or more counts. Being one base from a much bigger clone, this may be a read error. The V call is TRBV5-1, the J call TRBJ2-3, with 8 bases that match TRBD2. Trimming at V came to 5 bases and at J to 1 base, leaving 6 bases not matched to a gene. The germline gives CDR1 SGHRS, CDR2 YFSETQ. The CDR3 covers 15 residues. CDR3 DNA sequence: TGCGCCAGCAGACTAGCGGCTCTACGCACAGATACGCAGTATTTT. Translation gives CASRLAALRTDTQYF.

In its sample, this clone was seen many times. V and J are TRBV6-1 and TRBJ1-2; D ambiguous. Germline V gene sequence: CDR1 MNHNS, CDR2 SASEGT. The V gene lost 7 bases and the J gene lost 8 bases, with 14 bases spanning the gap. The CDR3 consists of 12 residues. The CDR3 loop is CASTEAIDGYTF. CDR3 nucleotide sequence: TGTGCCAGCACGGAGGCTATCGACGGCTACACCTTC.

The chain is built from TRBV20-1 and TRBJ1-6, with 9 nucleotides matching TRBD1. Germline-derived CDR1 and CDR2 are DFQATT and SNEGSKA (reference sequence). The CDR3 has 13 amino acids. V lost 6 bases, J lost 9 bases, and 6 bases stayed unmatched. The CDR3 spells CSAYDRGVSPLHF. The CDR3 bases are TGCAGTGCCTATGACAGGGGGGTTTCACCCCTCCACTTT.

The V gene is TRBV6-1, the J gene TRBJ1-6, with D hard to call. CDR1 and CDR2 (germline): MNHNS, SASEGT. Trimming shortened V by 6 bases and J by 5 bases, and 11 bases separated the two germline ends. This CDR3 comprises 14 residues. CDR3 sequence reads: CASRVVADNSPLHF. The CDR3 coding sequence is TGTGCCAGCAGGGTCGTGGCAGATAATTCACCCCTCCACTTT.

This clone was counted many times. The chain is built from TRBV20-1 and TRBJ1-2, with D unresolved. The CDR3 is made up of 14 amino acids. The V end lost 3 bases, the J end lost 7 bases, and 18 bases lay between the germline ends. Germline V CDR1 and CDR2: DFQATT, SNEGSKA (reference sequence). CDR3 sequence reads: CSASPLEYSGGYTF. The CDR3 bases are TGCAGTGCTAGTCCGCTAGAGTATTCGGGTGGCTACACCTTC.

This chain uses TRBV9 with TRBJ2-7; D might be TRBD1 or TRBD2, each matching 5 bases. V lost 4 bases and J lost 4, with 15 bases in between. This CDR3 has 14 residues. CDR1 and CDR2 (germline): SGDLS, YYNGEE. This chain's CDR3 is CASSPSSEGYEQYF. The CDR3 DNA reads as TGTGCCAGCAGCCCCAGTTCCGAGGGGTACGAGCAGTACTTC.

This clone came up a few times. This sequence joins TRBV20-1 and TRBJ2-1; D gene unclear. The length of the CDR3 is 12 residues. V gave up 7 bases and J gave up 6 bases, with 13 bases separating them. CDR1 is DFQATT and CDR2 is SNEGSKA in the germline V gene (reference sequence). CDR3 in amino acids: CSVESVINEQFF. The DNA for the CDR3 is TGCAGTGTGGAGAGTGTGATCAATGAGCAGTTCTTC.

The rearrangement joins TRBV5-1 to TRBJ1-1; the D gene is possibly TRBD1 (5 bases). V lost 1 base to trimming and J lost 3 bases, with 7 bases between them. In germline, CDR1 is SGHRS, CDR2 YFSETQ. The CDR3 consists of 13 residues. The CDR3 nucleotides read TGCGCCAGCAGCTTGTTGGGGGACACTGAAGCTTTCTTT. It specifies CASSLLGDTEAFF.